A single sample gave rise to the 30 T cell receptor beta chains below, sequenced in a study of blood T cells in healthy people across ages. PCR was performed a second time for roughly 6 to 12 cycles using a sample-barcoded 5' primer and a J-beta primer mix. TCRdb re-derived calls from the 5' RACE reads in MiXCR, one entry per CDR3 protein. Here the sample spans approximately 850,000 distinct CDR3 sequences, roughly 64% being singletons. The sample was blood. These receptors were taken from a young man in good health.

This chain uses TRBV5-8 with TRBJ1-2, with 7 bases aligning to TRBD1. V was clipped by 4 bases and J by 4 bases; unmatched bases: 7. The germline CDR1 and CDR2 sequences are SGHTS and YDEGEE. This CDR3 spans 14 amino acids. The CDR3 DNA reads as TGTGCCAGCAGCCCCGGGACAGCGATCTATGGCTACACCTTC. Residues: CASSPGTAIYGYTF. The full variable domain, its missing parts supplied by reference TRBV5-8 and TRBJ1-2, is EAGVTQSPTHLIKTRGQQATLRCSPISGHTSVYWYQQALGLGLQFLLWYDEGEERNRGNFPPRFSGRQFPNYSSELNVNALELEDSALYLCASSPGTAIYGYTFGSGTRLTVV.

The chain carries TRBV10-3 and TRBJ1-6; TRBD1 is a possible D gene (5 bases). V was trimmed by 6 bases and J by 6 bases, leaving 12 bases between them. The CDR3 extends over 14 amino acids. Germline V gene sequence: CDR1 ENHRY, CDR2 SYGVKD. The CDR3 DNA follows: TGTGCCATCAGATGGGGGACCCCTAATTCACCCCTCCACTTT. Its protein product is CAIRWGTPNSPLHF.

Only a few counts were recorded for this clonotype. The chain is built from TRBV7-9 and TRBJ1-1; 8 bases agree with TRBD1. Trimming took 5 bases from V and 4 from J; bases not matched to a gene: 6. The CDR3 is made up of 14 amino acids. The germline V gene encodes CDR1 SEHNR and CDR2 FQNEAQ (reference sequence). CDR3 sequence (DNA): TGTGCCAGCAGCCCTCAGACAGGGGCCACTGAAGCTTTCTTT. Its translation: CASSPQTGATEAFF.

This chain links TRBV19 with TRBJ1-2, with D maybe TRBD1 (5 bases). CDR1 and CDR2 from the germline V gene are LNHDA and SQIVND (reference sequence). The V and J ends lost 6 bases and 2 bases respectively, with 19 bases between them. This CDR3 comprises 16 residues. The CDR3 reads CASRRGSPRQNYGYTF. The CDR3 nucleotides read TGTGCCAGTAGGCGGGGGAGTCCTCGCCAAAACTATGGCTACACCTTC. Supplemented by reference TRBV19 and TRBJ1-2, the full variable domain reads DGGITQSPKYLFRKEGQNVTLSCEQNLNHDAMYWYRQDPGQGLRLIYYSQIVNDFQKGDIAEGYSVSREKKESFPLTVTSAQKNPTAFYLCASRRGSPRQNYGYTFGSGTRLTVV.

The J gene is TRBJ2-1, the V gene TRBV12-3 or TRBV12-4; 8 positions match TRBD1. This CDR3 comprises 14 residues. Unmatched junction bases numbered 3, after V lost 8 bases and J lost 0 bases. As DNA, the CDR3 is TGTGCCAGCCAGGGGGCATACTCCTACAATGAGCAGTTCTTC. Protein product: CASQGAYSYNEQFF.

This clonotype was picked up a small number of times. This chain links TRBV25-1 with TRBJ2-5; D possibly corresponds to TRBD2 (5 bases). This CDR3 has 15 amino acids. Germline CDR1 MGHDK, CDR2 SYGVNS. The germline V and J ends were trimmed by 1 base and 0 bases, with 9 bases remaining between them. The CDR3 loop is CASSESGSYQETQYF. In DNA, the CDR3 is TGTGCCAGCAGTGAATCTGGGAGCTACCAAGAGACCCAGTACTTC.

J is TRBJ2-5 and V is TRBV6-6, with D maybe TRBD2 (6 bases). V lost 8 bases and J 5 bases, leaving 24 bases between the germline ends. The CDR3 is 16 residues long. CDR1 is MNHNY and CDR2 is SVGAGI in the germline V gene (reference sequence). The CDR3 region is CASQAGGGLLRETQYF. The CDR3 nucleotides read TGTGCCAGCCAAGCGGGTGGTGGCCTGCTGAGGGAGACCCAGTACTTC.

The rearrangement links TRBV6-6 to TRBJ1-5, with D tentatively TRBD1 (6 bases). The CDR3 loop spans 13 amino acids. Trimming shortened V by 5 bases and J by 7 bases, and 12 bases separated the two germline ends. From germline, CDR1 is MNHNY and CDR2 SVGAGI (reference sequence). CDR3 nucleotide sequence: TGTGCCAGCAGTGACAGGTTGGACCAGCCCCAGCATTTT. It encodes CASSDRLDQPQHF.

CDR3 protein: CASSKVGKTSGPSTDTQYF. As DNA, the CDR3 is TGTGCCAGCAGCAAAGTTGGGAAAACTAGCGGACCTAGCACAGATACGCAGTATTTT. This chain links TRBV21-1 with TRBJ2-3; the table calls TRBD2, which could not be checked here. TRBV21-1 is recorded as a pseudogene. The CDR3 extends over 19 amino acids.

The chain joins TRBV6-2 or TRBV6-3 to TRBJ2-4, with D possibly called TRBD1 or TRBD2 (6 bases each). This CDR3 has 17 residues. Trimming took 6 bases from V and 1 from J, leaving 19 bases between them. Germline CDR1 MNHEY, CDR2 SVGEGT. The CDR3 DNA follows: TGTGCCAGCAGAGATACAGGGTACGGGACTGCCAAAAACATTCAGTACTTC. This sequence encodes CASRDTGYGTAKNIQYF.

V and J are TRBV7-2 and TRBJ2-3; maybe TRBD1 (5 bases). Trimming removed 5 bases from V and 0 bases from J, with 9 bases in between. In germline, CDR1 is SGHTA, CDR2 FQGNSA. This CDR3 spans 14 amino acids. CDR3 nucleotide sequence: TGTGCCAGCAGCACCGGACATAGCACAGATACGCAGTATTTT. Its translation is CASSTGHSTDTQYF. Variable domain in full (rest from reference TRBV7-2 and TRBJ2-3): GAGVSQSPSNKVTEKGKDVELRCDPISGHTALYWYRQSLGQGLEFLIYFQGNSAPDKSGLPSDRFSAERTGGSVSTLTIQRTQQEDSAVYLCASSTGHSTDTQYFGPGTRLTVL.

As concerns this clonotype: Mismatch with germline at one junction end may stem from a read error. J is TRBJ2-1 and V is TRBV7-6, with D possibly TRBD1 on 6 matching bases. This CDR3 spans 17 amino acids. From germline, CDR1 is SGHVS and CDR2 FNYEAQ. CDR3 in DNA: TGTGCCAGCAGCTTAGCTGGGGGCAGTTACTCCTACAATAAGCAGTTCTTC. It codes for CASSLAGGSYSYNKQFF.

In this sample, this clonotype turned up once. The chain carries TRBV6-5 and TRBJ2-3; D is ambiguous. Germline V CDR1 and CDR2: MNHEY, SVGAGI. This CDR3 has 16 residues. The V gene lost 0 bases and the J gene lost 0 bases, with 10 bases spanning the gap. CDR3 in DNA: TGTGCCAGCAGTTACTCGTCAGTTGATAGCACAGATACGCAGTATTTT. As protein: CASSYSSVDSTDTQYF.

This clonotype was observed many times. The chain couples TRBV4-2 to TRBJ2-7; 7 bases line up with TRBD1. V lost 0 bases and J lost 2; bases outside the gene matches: 7. Germline V gene sequence: CDR1 LGHNA, CDR2 YNFKEQ. CDR3 length: 16 residues. This chain's CDR3 is CASSQDGDSTTYEQYF. The CDR3 nucleotides are TGTGCCAGCAGCCAAGATGGGGACAGCACCACCTACGAGCAGTACTTC.

The chain is built from TRBV28 and TRBJ2-7; D is unresolved. The V end was cut by 6 bases, the J end by 2 bases, with 5 bases between. The CDR3 consists of 11 residues. Germline CDR1 reads MDHEN; CDR2 reads SYDVKM. The CDR3 nucleotides are TGTGCCAGCAGGAACCCCTACGAGCAGTACTTC. Its translation: CASRNPYEQYF.

The chain is built from TRBV6-5 and TRBJ2-3, with D uncertain. The V end was cut by 5 bases, the J end by 6 bases, with 18 bases between. CDR3 size: 15 residues. Germline CDR1 MNHEY, CDR2 SVGAGI. The DNA of the CDR3 is TGTGCCAGCAGTCCCTCTGAAGCGTCAATTGATACGCAGTATTTT. Translation: CASSPSEASIDTQYF.

This chain joins TRBV28 and TRBJ2-5; the D is unclear. Trimming took off 6 bases at V and 7 bases at J, with 18 bases between the two ends. CDR1 is MDHEN, CDR2 SYDVKM, per germline. The CDR3 totals 14 residues. The DNA for the CDR3 is TGTGCCAGCAGCCCAACCCCTTCTAGAGGGACCCAGTACTTC. Its translation is CASSPTPSRGTQYF.

This chain connects TRBV12-3 or TRBV12-4 to TRBJ1-1; D not resolved. V dropped 6 bases and J dropped 5 bases, with 13 bases sitting between them. There are 13 residues in the CDR3. The DNA for the CDR3 is TGTGCCAGCAGCCAACTGCAGAGGACTGAAGCTTTCTTT. Translation: CASSQLQRTEAFF.

V gene TRBV24-1 combines with J gene TRBJ2-1; TRBD1 matches 9 bases. TRBJ2-7 matches the DNA end more closely, so the J call is doubtful. Germline values: CDR1 KGHDR, CDR2 SFDVKD. The CDR3 runs 19 residues. CDR3 loop: CATSDLPGQGWGSYNEQYF. The CDR3 bases are TGTGCCACCAGTGATTTACCGGGACAGGGCTGGGGCTCCTACAATGAGCAGTACTTC.

The DNA for the CDR3 is TGTGCCAGCAGCTTCCCCTCGTTGGGGGACCCTTTACAAGAGACCCAGTACTTC. Translated: CASSFPSLGDPLQETQYF. The chain carries TRBV7-9 and TRBJ2-5, with D perhaps matching TRBD1 or TRBD2 (5 bases each). CDR1 and CDR2 from the germline V gene are SEHNR and FQNEAQ (reference sequence). Trimming removed 3 bases at V and 2 bases at J, with 22 bases between. This CDR3 has 18 amino acids.

J is TRBJ2-1 and V is TRBV7-2; TRBD2 matches 12 bases. The CDR3 length is 15 residues. Germline CDR1 reads SGHTA; CDR2 reads FQGNSA. The ends lost 5 bases at V and 7 bases at J; junction bases unmatched: 6. CDR3 sequence reads: CASSMTSGSANEQFF. CDR3 DNA: TGTGCCAGCAGCATGACTAGCGGGAGTGCAAATGAGCAGTTCTTC.

The chain joins TRBV18 to TRBJ1-5, with D perhaps matching TRBD1 (5 bases). Trimming took off 0 bases at V and 4 bases at J, with 16 bases between the two ends. CDR1 is KGHSH, CDR2 LQKENI, per germline. The CDR3 has 17 residues. The CDR3 DNA sequence: TGTGCCAGCTCACCACCAGGGGCCGGGGGTCGTAATCAGCCCCAGCATTTT. Protein product: CASSPPGAGGRNQPQHF.

The chain is built from TRBV27 and TRBJ2-7, with 7 bases lining up with TRBD2. CDR3 size: 13 residues. Losses at the gene ends were 4 bases for V and 3 bases for J; bases not matched to a gene: 3. Per germline, CDR1 MNHEY and CDR2 SMNVEV (reference sequence). In DNA, the CDR3 is TGTGCCAGCAGTTACCCGGGGGGCTACGAGCAGTACTTC. Its protein is CASSYPGGYEQYF.

The chain links TRBV20-1 to TRBJ2-4; D may be TRBD1 (6 bases). Near its end, the DNA agrees better with TRBJ2-7, so the J call may be wrong. Germline loops: CDR1 DFQATT, CDR2 SNEGSKA (reference sequence). The CDR3 has 15 residues. CDR3 region: CSATLPQARGYEQYF. The CDR3 nucleotides are TGCAGTGCTACCCTCCCCCAGGCCAGGGGATACGAGCAGTACTTC.

On this clonotype itself: A junction boundary mismatches the germline segment, possibly from a read error. This chain connects TRBV20-1 to TRBJ2-1; D assignment may be TRBD1 or TRBD2 (5 bases each). There are 12 residues in the CDR3. Germline CDR1 and CDR2: DFQATT and SNEGSKA (reference sequence). The CDR3 spells CSAGEGNYEQFF. The CDR3 nucleotides are TGCAGTGCTGGAGAGGGGAACTATGAGCAGTTCTTC.

The V gene is TRBV10-3, the J gene TRBJ2-5; D call uncertain. Germline V CDR1 and CDR2: ENHRY, SYGVKD. The V end was cut by 0 bases, the J end by 5 bases, with 13 bases between. This CDR3 has 15 amino acids. The CDR3 nucleotides read TGTGCCATCAGTGAGTCGATTCCCCCGATGGAGACCCAGTACTTC. Translation: CAISESIPPMETQYF.

This CDR3 is CASSLATSGNEQYF. Here the CDR3 DNA reads TGCGCCAGCAGCTTGGCGACTAGCGGCAATGAGCAGTACTTC. This chain links TRBV5-1 with TRBJ2-5; 9 bases are a match to TRBD2. The CDR3 covers 14 residues. Germline trimming cut 0 bases from V and 11 bases from J; bases unmatched to any gene: 8. The germline CDR1 and CDR2 sequences are SGHRS and YFSETQ.

CDR3 nucleotide sequence: TGCAGTGCTAACCACAGGGGCGTCGTCCTCAATTCACCCCTCCACTTT. Protein sequence: CSANHRGVVLNSPLHF. The chain combines TRBV20-1 with TRBJ1-6; 7 bases line up with TRBD1. With 4 bases clipped from V and 7 bases from J, the junction kept 13 bases outside the gene matches. Per the germline V gene, CDR1 is DFQATT and CDR2 is SNEGSKA (reference sequence). The CDR3 sequence is 16 residues long.

The CDR3 DNA is TGTGCCAGCAGTTTACCCATTAGCGGGAGAATCTACGAGCAGTACTTC. Amino acid sequence: CASSLPISGRIYEQYF. The gene calls are TRBV28 and TRBJ2-7; 9 bases match TRBD2. Germline values: CDR1 MDHEN, CDR2 SYDVKM. The CDR3 length is 16 residues. V lost 2 bases, J lost 3 bases, and 8 bases stayed unmatched.

Details on this clonotype: The junction shows a germline mismatch at one end, possibly a read error. V and J are TRBV6-4 and TRBJ1-1; maybe TRBD1 (6 bases). The germline CDR1 and CDR2 sequences are MRHNA and SNTAGT. CDR3 length: 13 residues. The CDR3, as DNA: TGTGTCAGCCCCCAGGGGAATTTCACTGAAGCTTTCTTT. Translated: CVSPQGNFTEAFF.